This TCR beta chain was recovered during a study of cytomegalovirus exposure and HLA in healthy donors. Whole-study findings and limits: It is likely that the observed cluster of highly shared sequence variants was a sequencing artifact. A missense variant in DCLRE1C was later tied to TCR beta V- and J-gene trimming. Relative to equally common others, HLA-associated TCR beta chains showed greater clonal expansion in a later analysis. For most TCR beta V segments, an earlier analysis put the productive rate at about 87% or about 30% of the time.

Comments on this clone: Its antigen is not identified.

The PCR made use of 60 Vbeta and 13 Jbeta primers. Generated by immunoSEQ multiplex PCR, the TCRdb table keeps only in-frame clones and is missing some. In the table there are about 160,000 clones, 80% to 90% of which are singletons. This CDR3 comprises 15 residues. V lost 5 bases and J lost 3, with 16 bases in between. Germline loops: CDR1 SQVTM, CDR2 ANQGSEA. The chain carries TRBV29-1 and TRBJ2-2, with a possible D match to TRBD1 (6 bases). Sequencing was carried out using PBMCs. The TCR originated in a woman younger than 30 in good health and CMV-seronegative. The CDR3 reads CSVSPTGGYTGELFF. CDR3 DNA: TGCAGCGTTTCCCCGACAGGTGGTTACACCGGGGAGCTGTTTTTT.